This paragraph reports one T cell receptor (beta chain). No antigen is known for it. There are no base qualities to consult, and no much larger clone falls within one base. These data originate in a study of CD8 T cells in Susac syndrome (dated 2019 in TCRdb). At the level of the whole study: Whether CD8+ T cell activation and differentiation in Susac syndrome was antigen driven was tested using repertoire sequencing. CD8+ T cell repertoire clonality was compared between about a dozen healthy donors, roughly 14 Susac syndrome patients and around 15 multiple sclerosis patients. What the research found in general, with its limitations: The TCR sequencing and HLA analysis was acknowledged to have included a relatively small number of individuals.

Peripheral blood CD8+ and CD4+ T cells from healthy donors, Susac syndrome patients and multiple sclerosis patients were profiled by high-throughput TCR beta sequencing. The multiple sclerosis controls were treatment-naive patients whose relapsing-remitting disease, either stable or active, fulfilled the revised McDonald criteria. CD8+ TEMRA cells were enriched by FACS, while bulk CD8+ and CD4+ T cells were purified by magnetic negative isolation. Blood was drawn into EDTA tubes, processed within 24 hours, and PBMCs were isolated by density gradient centrifugation. PBMCs intended for TCR sequencing were cryopreserved in liquid nitrogen and thawed later in a water bath at 37 degrees C. The sorted or isolated CD4+, CD8+ and CD8+ TEMRA cells reached a purity of at least 90%. V drops 8 bases and J drops 3 bases, leaving 8 bases in between. Reading from cysteine to phenylalanine, the CDR3 counts 12 amino acids. Of the read, only the CDR3 DNA is kept; its 36 bases are in frame from base 1. According to the germline V gene (reference sequence), CDR1 reads MNHEY and CDR2 reads SMNVEV.

RNA was extracted with the RNeasy kit and roughly 0.45 to 1 ug was reverse transcribed using random hexamers. The immunoSEQ multiplex PCR assay, which covers 54 Vbeta and 13 Jbeta segments, was used to amplify TCR beta CDR3 regions. To correct PCR amplification bias, a synthetic template baseline was used for both primer optimization and computational correction. As for the authors' bioinformatics: Only productive sequences were kept, with reads annotated to V, D and J genes according to IMGT and analyzed in immunoSEQ Analyzer. Clonality was calculated as one minus the Shannon entropy normalized by log2 of the number of productive unique sequences. Public and private clones were assessed among the 100 most prevalent clones of each patient and control. A clone was defined as Susac-specific if it was absent from the healthy and MS cohorts, from 1052 published viral clones and from other ImmuneACCESS disease sequences. TCRdb redid the processing of the public reads, applying fastp at Q25 and MiXCR, and retained in-frame beta chains. For every CDR3 protein sequence, its rows merge into one entry that carries the most common genes and DNA. TCRdb's processing, not the authors' own work, is the source of the V and J calls. The sample table records approximately 80,000 distinct CDR3 sequences; 91% of these occur just once. The ten largest clonotypes hold roughly 0.49% of the sample.

The clonotype was recovered from a human donor with multiple sclerosis. Specimen: CD8+ T cells from PBMCs. The chain employs TRBV27 and TRBJ2-1; TRBD2 might be the D gene, on 6 matching bases. The nucleotides are TGTGCCAGCCATAGCGGCTACAATGAGCAGTTCTTC. It translates as CASHSGYNEQFF.